Detailed here is one TCR beta chain. This record comes from a study of blood T cell repertoires in COVID-19. About the study: The United States, Italy and Spain supplied acute and convalescent COVID-19 samples. Sample material is recorded as cDNA or gDNA derived from T cells, B-cell-depleted T cells, or PBMCs.

The ends lost 1 base at V and 10 bases at J; junction bases unmatched: 4. The CDR3 loop spans 15 amino acids. From germline, CDR1 is MNHNS and CDR2 SASEGT. Per the authors' pipeline: Amplification of reference gene primers was used by the study to estimate nucleated cell counts. Produced via immunoSEQ multiplex PCR; TCRdb's table is partial and in-frame only. V and J calls and clone size are copied from that table; D and trimming were computed from the DNA. This table holds roughly 250,000 clones, around 89% found once. This TCR was sampled from a woman between 40 and 50 years old who had recovered from COVID-19. Sample: peripheral blood. The chain joins TRBV6-1 to TRBJ1-6; 10 bases are a match to TRBD1. CDR3 in DNA: TGTGCCAGCAGTGAAGTTTGGGACAGGGGCTCACCCCTCCACTTT. It yields the protein CASSEVWDRGSPLHF.